The following is a T cell receptor beta chain sequence with its context. Stated treatment: approximately 18 received Ad26.COV2.S at low or high dose, single or two shots; five or six received placebo; per-sample allocation not given. Samples came from day 63 after the first vaccine or placebo injection. The CDR3 extends over 14 amino acids. Germline V gene lookup returns CDR1 SGHVS and CDR2 FNYEAQ. The ends were cut back, 5 bases at V and 0 bases at J, with 10 bases in the middle. This sample is part of a study of Ad26.COV2.S vaccination and SARS-CoV-2 variants. Study background: Ad26.COV2.S shots went into the muscle once or twice, 56 days apart.

Clones were sequenced by immunoSEQ multiplex PCR, and TCRdb holds only the in-frame ones, with some missing. The data show about 420,000 clones, around 89% seen once. The V call is TRBV7-6, the J call TRBJ1-1, with D unclear. The sequenced sample was peripheral blood, obtained in a trial of Ad26.COV2.S vaccine versus placebo. This TCR was sampled from a person aged 18-65 years who received the Ad26.COV2.S COVID-19 vaccine or a placebo. CDR3 loop: CASSPREMNTEAFF. In DNA form, the CDR3 reads TGTGCCAGCAGCCCCAGAGAGATGAACACTGAAGCTTTCTTT.